Following are 21 T cell receptor beta chains from one sample sequenced in a study of T cell repertoires in cytomegalovirus infection. TCRdb fed the reads into MiXCR, producing one record per CDR3 protein. The profile shows about 260,000 distinct CDR3 sequences, around 8.7% of them singletons. Sequenced: PBMCs. These TCRs come from a human donor in good health (CMV status not recorded). Some clones in this sample may be carry-over from other donors' samples.

This clonotype was seen many times. The chain combines TRBV6-2 or TRBV6-3 with TRBJ2-1, with TRBD2 matching 12 bases. Germline lookup yields CDR1 MNHEY and CDR2 SVGEGT. This CDR3 comprises 16 residues. The trim removed 6 bases at V and 7 bases at J, leaving 10 bases unmatched. The CDR3 protein is CASRRILAGGANEQFF. CDR3 in DNA: TGTGCCAGCAGGAGAATACTAGCGGGGGGCGCGAATGAGCAGTTCTTC.

A few counts support this clonotype. The rearrangement links TRBV12-3 or TRBV12-4 to TRBJ1-1, with D uncertain. The ends were cut back, 3 bases at V and 4 bases at J, with 3 bases in the middle. The CDR3 contains 11 residues. DNA of the CDR3: TGTGCCAGCAGTTTTGCCACTGAAGCTTTCTTT. Translating gives CASSFATEAFF.

In this sample, this clonotype turned up many times. The chain is built from TRBV6-2 or TRBV6-3 and TRBJ2-3; 7 bases are a match to TRBD2. V shed 0 bases and J 4 bases; nucleotides not matched to a gene: 10. The CDR3 has 17 residues. CDR1 is MNHEY and CDR2 is SVGEGT in the germline V gene. The DNA of the CDR3 is TGTGCCAGCAGTTACTCGATTTCCAGCGGGACCCCAGATACGCAGTATTTT. The encoded protein is CASSYSISSGTPDTQYF.

J is TRBJ2-3 and V is TRBV28; 9 bases map to TRBD1. Trimming cost V 7 bases and J 10 bases; bases outside gene matches: 9. Germline V gene data show CDR1 as MDHEN and CDR2 as SYDVKM. This CDR3 has 13 residues. CDR3 sequence reads: CASIGQGKGAQYF. The CDR3, as DNA: TGTGCCAGCATTGGACAGGGGAAAGGGGCGCAGTATTTT.

The rearrangement uses TRBV5-4 and TRBJ1-1, with TRBD1 matching 7 bases. CDR3 length: 13 amino acids. Per the germline V gene, CDR1 is SGHNT and CDR2 is YYREEE (reference sequence). J lost 11 bases, V lost 4 bases, and 11 bases had no gene match. CDR3 sequence: CASSERTGVAAFF. CDR3 in DNA: TGTGCCAGCAGCGAAAGAACAGGGGTGGCCGCTTTCTTT.

In its sample, this clonotype was seen many times. The V call is TRBV6-6, the J call TRBJ1-1; no clear D gene. The CDR3 is 15 amino acids. Germline V gene sequence: CDR1 MNHNY, CDR2 SVGAGI (reference sequence). Trimming cost V 7 bases and J 1 base, with 16 bases left between them. In DNA form, the CDR3 reads TGTGCCAGCAAAGTAAGTGGCAGACAGAACACTGAAGCTTTCTTT. Translation: CASKVSGRQNTEAFF.

This clonotype was detected ten times or more. This chain's CDR3 is CASSKDVDSSPLHF. CDR3 in DNA: TGTGCCAGCAGCAAGGACGTAGATAGTTCACCCCTCCACTTT. The rearrangement links TRBV7-9 to TRBJ1-6; D call uncertain. Germline CDR1 and CDR2: SEHNR and FQNEAQ (reference sequence). V lost 5 bases to trimming and J lost 9 bases, with 14 bases between them. The CDR3 runs 14 residues.

This clonotype was recorded many times. V and J are TRBV7-2 and TRBJ1-2; D remains ambiguous. There are 13 residues in the CDR3. Deletions cut 4 bases from V and 4 bases from J, with 10 bases between. Per the germline V gene, CDR1 is SGHTA and CDR2 is FQGNSA. The CDR3 region is CASSSAVSYGYTF. CDR3 in DNA: TGTGCCAGCAGCTCGGCCGTCTCCTATGGCTACACCTTC.

This clonotype was counted ten times or more. CDR3 sequence: CASSQTGNTYEQYF. Written as DNA, the CDR3 is TGTGCCAGCAGTCAAACAGGGAATACCTACGAGCAGTACTTC. The chain is built from TRBV7-8 and TRBJ2-7, with TRBD1 as a possible D gene (6 bases). The CDR3 has 14 amino acids. Looked up from germline, CDR1 is SGHVS and CDR2 is FQNEAQ. Trimming took off 6 bases at V and 2 bases at J, with 14 bases between the two ends.

Many counts were recorded for this clonotype. V is TRBV2 and J is TRBJ1-1; D is unclear. The germline CDR1 and CDR2 sequences are SNHLY and FYNNEI. Trimming pared 6 bases from V and 0 bases from J, leaving 8 bases between. This CDR3 spans 13 amino acids. The CDR3 nucleotides are TGTGCCAGCAGGGCGCAGTTGAACACTGAAGCTTTCTTT. Residues: CASRAQLNTEAFF.

Ten or more counts support this clonotype. This sequence joins TRBV12-3 or TRBV12-4 and TRBJ1-1; perhaps TRBD1 as D (6 bases). This CDR3 has 16 amino acids. V was trimmed by 6 bases and J by 0 bases, leaving 17 bases between them. For the CDR3, the DNA is TGTGCCAGCAGAATCGGACAGTCTTTCATGAACACTGAAGCTTTCTTT. It is translated as CASRIGQSFMNTEAFF.

This clonotype turned up a few times. The chain recombines TRBV7-9 with TRBJ2-2; D gene uncertain. This CDR3 is built from 12 residues. The V gene lost 3 bases and the J gene lost 8 bases, with 7 bases spanning the gap. CDR1 SEHNR and CDR2 FQNEAQ come from the germline V gene (reference sequence). The CDR3 region is CASSFSRGELFF. CDR3 sequence (DNA): TGTGCCAGCAGCTTTTCTCGTGGGGAGCTGTTTTTT.

This chain uses TRBV12-3 or TRBV12-4 with TRBJ1-1; TRBD1 is a possible D gene (6 bases). The CDR3 runs to 15 residues. V dropped 4 bases and J dropped 4 bases, with 16 bases sitting between them. CDR3 region: CASSSQTGYGTEAFF. The CDR3 DNA is TGTGCCAGCAGTTCCCAAACAGGGTACGGCACTGAAGCTTTCTTT.

The genes are TRBV12-3 or TRBV12-4 and TRBJ1-2, with D hard to call. There are 14 residues in the CDR3. The V end lost 3 bases, the J end lost 0 bases, and 8 bases lay between the germline ends. CDR3 nucleotide sequence: TGTGCCAGCAGTTTTACAGCCCCTAACTATGGCTACACCTTC. Amino acids: CASSFTAPNYGYTF.

The V and J genes are TRBV28 and TRBJ2-3, with D possibly being TRBD1 (6 bases). Trimming stripped 4 bases from V and 6 bases from J, with 14 bases between. CDR1 and CDR2 (germline): MDHEN, SYDVKM. CDR3 size: 14 residues. For the CDR3, the DNA is TGTGCCAGCAGTTCGGCAGGGGAAGGGGATACGCAGTATTTT. Protein: CASSSAGEGDTQYF. The whole variable domain, filled in from reference TRBV28 and TRBJ2-3, reads DVKVTQSSRYLVKRTGEKVFLECVQDMDHENMFWYRQDPGLGLRLIYFSYDVKMKEKGDIPEGYSVSREKKERFSLILESASTNQTSMYLCASSSAGEGDTQYFGPGTRLTVL.

This clonotype was recorded many times. The chain has TRBV7-2 and TRBJ1-2; D might be TRBD1 (5 bases). V shed 3 bases and J shed 8 bases, with 13 bases lying between them. The CDR3 spans 13 residues. CDR1 is SGHTA, CDR2 FQGNSA, per germline. The CDR3 region has the DNA TGTGCCAGCAGCTTGGGGGTTACTAGGGGCTACACCTTC. This gives the protein CASSLGVTRGYTF.

There are many counts of this clonotype. The chain carries TRBV7-9 and TRBJ1-5; possible D gene TRBD1, 5 bases. The CDR3 runs to 18 residues. V gave up 1 base and J gave up 0 bases, with 16 bases separating them. Germline V gene data show CDR1 as SEHNR and CDR2 as FQNEAQ (reference sequence). The CDR3 bases are TGTGCCAGCAGCTTAGTTCGGGGGTCAGAGCATAGCAATCAGCCCCAGCATTTT. It codes for CASSLVRGSEHSNQPQHF.

The chain recombines TRBV19 with TRBJ2-5; 14 nucleotides match TRBD2. J was trimmed by 5 bases and V by 4 bases; bases with no gene match: 9. The CDR3 runs to 17 residues. CDR1 and CDR2 (germline): LNHDA, SQIVND (reference sequence). This chain's CDR3 is CASSTGPGLAGEETQYF. As DNA, the CDR3 is TGTGCCAGTAGTACAGGACCGGGACTAGCGGGAGAGGAGACCCAGTACTTC.

In this sample, this clonotype turned up many times. The chain has TRBV7-2 and TRBJ2-3, with D possibly matching TRBD2 (5 bases). V was clipped by 7 bases and J by 5 bases, with 13 bases between them. CDR1 and CDR2 (germline): SGHTA, FQGNSA. The CDR3 is 13 residues long. This CDR3 reads CASTPGGGDTQYF. For the CDR3, the DNA is TGTGCCAGCACCCCGGGCGGAGGAGATACGCAGTATTTT.

This clonotype has at least ten counts. The chain joins TRBV7-2 to TRBJ2-7; unclear D gene. CDR1 is SGHTA and CDR2 is FQGNSA in the germline V gene. Trimming cost V 6 bases and J 5 bases, with 11 bases left between them. This CDR3 region has 12 residues. CDR3 in amino acids: CASSSPRNEQYF. The CDR3 DNA follows: TGTGCCAGCAGTTCTCCTCGCAACGAGCAGTACTTC.

This clonotype occurred many times. This chain connects TRBV7-2 to TRBJ2-5; TRBD1 matches at 10 bases. Germline V CDR1 and CDR2: SGHTA, FQGNSA. The V and J ends lost 3 bases and 7 bases, in that order; junction bases with no gene match: 11. The CDR3 contains 16 residues. CDR3 DNA: TGTGCCAGCAGCTTGCCCGGGACAGGGGCCCCATTGACCCAGTACTTC. It is translated as CASSLPGTGAPLTQYF.